A single sample gave rise to the 10 T cell receptor beta chains below, sequenced in a study of blood T cell repertoires in COVID-19. Only in-frame clones appear in the TCRdb table, and some are missing; sequencing was by immunoSEQ multiplex PCR. The repertoire consists of 55,000 to 80,000 clones, with about 80% occurring once and the leading ten covering roughly 0.83%. Material: peripheral blood. These receptors all come from a woman aged 70-85 years with acute or convalescent COVID-19.

The J gene is TRBJ1-4, the V gene TRBV10-3; 10 bases align to TRBD1. Germline CDR1 is ENHRY and CDR2 is SYGVKD. With 6 bases clipped from V and 7 bases from J, the junction kept 8 bases outside the gene matches. This CDR3 region has 15 residues. The CDR3 DNA follows: TGTGCCATCAGGGAAAAGACAGGGGGCGTTGAAAAACTGTTTTTT. Its translation is CAIREKTGGVEKLFF.

CDR3 sequence reads: CASSLDRVDTQYF. CDR3 DNA: TGTGCCAGCTCCCTGGACAGGGTAGATACGCAGTATTTT. The chain is built from TRBV18 and TRBJ2-3, with TRBD1 matching over 8 bases. The CDR3 has 13 amino acids. V dropped 6 bases and J dropped 5; count of bases not matched to a gene: 4. Germline CDR1 is KGHSH and CDR2 is LQKENI. The entire variable domain, with the rest obtained from reference TRBV18 and TRBJ2-3, is as follows: NAGVMQNPRHLVRRRGQEARLRCSPMKGHSHVYWYRQLPEEGLKFMVYLQKENIIDESGMPKERFSAEFPKEGPSILRIQQVVRGDSAAYFCASSLDRVDTQYFGPGTRLTVL.

This rearrangement joins TRBV6-5 to TRBJ2-3; unclear D gene. CDR1 is MNHEY, CDR2 SVGAGI, per germline. Trimming removed 6 bases at V and 0 bases at J, with 4 bases between. The CDR3 is 12 amino acids. The CDR3 spells CASRYSTDTQYF. CDR3 sequence (DNA): TGTGCCAGCAGGTATAGCACAGATACGCAGTATTTT.

CDR3 DNA sequence: TGTGCCAGCACTTTGGGAGGGGGTGCAAATCAGCCCCAGCATTTT. This codes for CASTLGGGANQPQHF. The J gene is TRBJ1-5, the V gene TRBV2; TRBD1 is a possible D gene (6 bases). The CDR3 spans 15 residues. CDR1 and CDR2 from the germline V gene are SNHLY and FYNNEI. Between the trimmed V and J ends, which lost 7 bases and 4 bases, there was a span of 17 bases.

The chain couples TRBV5-8 to TRBJ1-2; 7 nucleotides agree with TRBD1. Germline-derived CDR1 and CDR2 are SGHTS and YDEGEE. The CDR3 length is 12 residues. V lost 5 bases and J lost 4; bases outside the gene matches: 2. The CDR3 is CASSWTGYGYTF. DNA of the CDR3: TGTGCCAGCAGTTGGACAGGCTATGGCTACACCTTC.

The chain recombines TRBV6-2 or TRBV6-3 with TRBJ1-2; 9 bases align to TRBD1. This CDR3 is built from 15 residues. The germline V gene encodes CDR1 MNHEY and CDR2 SVGEGT. V was pared by 2 bases and J by 4 bases, with 5 bases of the junction left unmatched. The DNA for the CDR3 is TGTGCCAGCAGTTACGGACAGGGGCCCTCCTATGGCTACACCTTC. Its translation: CASSYGQGPSYGYTF.

This chain connects TRBV3-1 (or the pseudogene TRBV3-2) to TRBJ2-1; the match to TRBD2 covers 10 bases. Trimming took 2 bases from V and 7 from J; bases not matched to a gene: 5. Germline V lookup: CDR1 LGHDT, CDR2 YNNKEL (reference sequence). This CDR3 has 15 amino acids. CDR3 DNA sequence: TGTGCCAGCAGCCAACCTAGCGGGAGTAGTAATGAGCAGTTCTTC. Its translation: CASSQPSGSSNEQFF.

The chain joins TRBV5-5 to TRBJ1-3; D unresolved. Looked up from germline, CDR1 is SGHKS and CDR2 is YYEKEE (reference sequence). CDR3 length equals 16 residues. V lost 4 bases and J 4 bases, leaving 18 bases between the germline ends. The CDR3 sequence is CASSPFGGLTGNTIYF. CDR3 DNA sequence: TGTGCCAGCAGCCCATTTGGAGGGTTAACCGGAAACACCATATATTTT.

The V call is TRBV19, the J call TRBJ2-1; 7 bases are shared with TRBD2. V lost 6 bases and J lost 2; bases outside the gene matches: 7. This CDR3 comprises 15 residues. Germline-derived CDR1 and CDR2 are LNHDA and SQIVND (reference sequence). CDR3 DNA sequence: TGTGCCAGTAGCCCTGAGGGAGGGACCTACAATGAGCAGTTCTTC. This translates into CASSPEGGTYNEQFF.

This clone appeared a few times. The J gene is TRBJ1-2, the V gene TRBV3-1 (or the pseudogene TRBV3-2); maybe TRBD1 (5 bases). CDR3 length: 14 residues. V gave up 2 bases and J gave up 3 bases, with 10 bases separating them. CDR1 is LGHDT and CDR2 is YNNKEL in the germline V gene (reference sequence). CDR3 sequence reads: CASSQTGGDYGYTF. DNA for the CDR3: TGTGCCAGCAGCCAAACTGGGGGGGACTATGGCTACACCTTC.